Below are 6 T cell receptor beta chains sequenced from a single sample in a study of blood T cell repertoires in COVID-19. TCRdb's copy holds only in-frame clones and misses some; the assay was immunoSEQ multiplex PCR. The profile shows some 200,000 clones, about 90% of them singletons. Sequencing was performed on peripheral blood. The receptors were gathered from a woman aged 45 to 65 with acute or convalescent COVID-19.

CDR3 amino acids: CASSLSHLSTQYF. The CDR3 nucleotides read TGTGCCAGCAGTTTATCCCATTTGAGTACCCAGTACTTC. V is TRBV27 and J is TRBJ2-5; D ambiguous. Germline values: CDR1 MNHEY, CDR2 SMNVEV (reference sequence). Between the trimmed V and J ends, which lost 0 bases and 8 bases, there was a span of 10 bases. CDR3 size: 13 residues.

The V call is TRBV5-1, the J call TRBJ2-7; the match to TRBD2 covers 8 bases. CDR3 length equals 14 residues. CDR1 is SGHRS and CDR2 is YFSETQ in the germline V gene. The ends lost 5 bases at V and 6 bases at J; junction bases unmatched: 10. CDR3 sequence: CASRPLADGGEQYF. The CDR3 DNA follows: TGCGCCAGCAGACCACTAGCGGATGGGGGCGAGCAGTACTTC. Based on the CDR3 plus reference TRBV5-1 and TRBJ2-7, the full variable domain is KAGVTQTPRYLIKTRGQQVTLSCSPISGHRSVSWYQQTPGQGLQFLFEYFSETQRNKGNFPGRFSGRQFSNSRSEMNVSTLELGDSALYLCASRPLADGGEQYFGPGTRLTVT.

This chain uses TRBV19 with TRBJ1-1; TRBD1 matches 8 bases. The germline V gene has CDR1 LNHDA and CDR2 SQIVND (reference sequence). The junction had 6 bases not matched to a gene; V was cut back by 6 bases and J by 3 bases. CDR3 length: 14 amino acids. The CDR3 DNA reads as TGTGCCAGTAGAAGGACAGGGAGGGACACTGAAGCTTTCTTT. It translates to CASRRTGRDTEAFF. The variable domain in full, completed from reference TRBV19 and TRBJ1-1, reads DGGITQSPKYLFRKEGQNVTLSCEQNLNHDAMYWYRQDPGQGLRLIYYSQIVNDFQKGDIAEGYSVSREKKESFPLTVTSAQKNPTAFYLCASRRTGRDTEAFFGQGTRLTVV.

As for this clone: At one end, the junction sequence differs from germline, possibly due to a read error. The rearrangement uses TRBV6-2 or TRBV6-3 and TRBJ1-6, with no clear D. CDR1 is MNHEY and CDR2 is SVGEGT in the germline V gene. The CDR3 extends over 13 amino acids. CDR3 nucleotides: TGTGCCAGCAGTTGGCAGGATAAATCACCCCTCCACTTT. As protein: CASSWQDKSPLHF.

The V gene is TRBV29-1, the J gene TRBJ2-7; the match to TRBD1 covers 12 bases. This CDR3 has 13 amino acids. V lost 4 bases to trimming and J lost 6 bases; unmatched junction nucleotides: 4. The V gene's germline CDR1 is SQVTM and CDR2 ANQGSEA. The CDR3 protein is CSVVGDRGPEQYF. CDR3 sequence (DNA): TGCAGCGTTGTTGGGGACAGGGGGCCCGAGCAGTACTTC.

The V and J genes are TRBV7-9 and TRBJ2-3; 8 nucleotides agree with TRBD1. This CDR3 spans 14 amino acids. Germline CDR1 is SEHNR and CDR2 is FQNEAQ (reference sequence). J was trimmed by 6 bases and V by 3 bases; bases with no gene match: 5. The CDR3 nucleotides are TGTGCCAGCAGCTTTCTGACAGGGGTTGATACGCAGTATTTT. This gives the protein CASSFLTGVDTQYF.